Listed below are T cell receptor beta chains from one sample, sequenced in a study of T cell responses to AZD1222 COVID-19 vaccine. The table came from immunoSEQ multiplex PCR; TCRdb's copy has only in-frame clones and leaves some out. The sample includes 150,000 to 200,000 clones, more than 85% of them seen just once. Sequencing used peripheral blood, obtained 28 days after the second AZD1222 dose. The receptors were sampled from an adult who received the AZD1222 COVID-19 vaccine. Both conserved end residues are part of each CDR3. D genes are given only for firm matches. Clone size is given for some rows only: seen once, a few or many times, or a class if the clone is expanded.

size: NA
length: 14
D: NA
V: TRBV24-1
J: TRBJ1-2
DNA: TGTGCCACCAGTGATCGGACCTTTAACTATGGCTACACCTTC
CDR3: CATSDRTFNYGYTF

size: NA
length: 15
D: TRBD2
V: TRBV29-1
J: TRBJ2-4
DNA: TGCAGCGTTGAACCCTTGACTAGCGCCAAAAACATTCAGTACTTC
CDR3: CSVEPLTSAKNIQYF

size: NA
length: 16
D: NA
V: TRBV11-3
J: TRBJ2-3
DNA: TGTGCCAGCAGCTTTAAACGGGGCAAAAGTGCAGATACGCAGTATTTT
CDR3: CASSFKRGKSADTQYF

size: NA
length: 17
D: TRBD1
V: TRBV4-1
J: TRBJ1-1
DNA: TGCGCCAGCAGCCAAGTTAGACCCGGGACAGGGGCTACTGAAGCTTTCTTT
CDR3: CASSQVRPGTGATEAFF

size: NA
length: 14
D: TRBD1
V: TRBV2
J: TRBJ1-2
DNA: TGTGCCAGCAGTTCGACAGGGGTTAACTATGGCTACACCTTC
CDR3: CASSSTGVNYGYTF

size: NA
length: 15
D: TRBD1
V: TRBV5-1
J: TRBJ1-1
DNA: TGCGCCAGCCGAGGATGGGACAGCAAGAACACTGAAGCTTTCTTT
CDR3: CASRGWDSKNTEAFF

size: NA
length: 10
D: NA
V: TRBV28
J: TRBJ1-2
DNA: TGTGCCAGCAAAAACGTCGGCTACACCTTC
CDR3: CASKNVGYTF

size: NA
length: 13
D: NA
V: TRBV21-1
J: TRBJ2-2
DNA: TGTGCCAGCAGCAATCCGAATACCGGGGAGCTGTTTTTT
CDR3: CASSNPNTGELFF

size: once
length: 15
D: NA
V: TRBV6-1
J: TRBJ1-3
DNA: TGTGCCAGCAGTGAGGGTCGGAGCTCTGGAAACACCATATATTTT
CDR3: CASSEGRSSGNTIYF

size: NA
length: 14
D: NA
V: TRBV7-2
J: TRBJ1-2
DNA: TGTGCCAGCAGCTTAGATCAGGGGAACTATGGCTACACCTTC
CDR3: CASSLDQGNYGYTF

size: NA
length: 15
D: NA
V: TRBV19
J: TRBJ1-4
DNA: TGTGCCAGTAGTATCGGCCAGGGGATAGACGAAAAACTGTTTTTT
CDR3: CASSIGQGIDEKLFF

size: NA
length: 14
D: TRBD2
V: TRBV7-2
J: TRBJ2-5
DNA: TGTGCCAGCAGCTTCCTGACTAGCGGAGAGACCCAGTACTTC
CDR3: CASSFLTSGETQYF

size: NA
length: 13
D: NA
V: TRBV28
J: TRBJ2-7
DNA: TGTGCCAGCAGTTTACCCAGTATCTACGAGCAGTACTTC
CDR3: CASSLPSIYEQYF

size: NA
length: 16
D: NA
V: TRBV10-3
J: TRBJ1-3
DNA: TGTGCCATCAGTGAAAGGTACAGGGCCTCTGGAAACACCATATATTTT
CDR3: CAISERYRASGNTIYF

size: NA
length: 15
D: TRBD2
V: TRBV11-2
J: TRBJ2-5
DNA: TGTGCCAGCAGTACCATCACGGGAGGGGCGGAGACCCAGTACTTC
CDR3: CASSTITGGAETQYF

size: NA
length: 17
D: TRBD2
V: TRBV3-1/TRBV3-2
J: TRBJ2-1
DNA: TGTGCCAGCAGCCAAGATATAACCGGGAGGGCTAACAATGAGCAGTTCTTC
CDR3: CASSQDITGRANNEQFF